The 13 T cell receptor beta chains given below trace back to one sample, sequenced in a study of shared clonotypes between healthy human individuals. TCRdb keeps only in-frame clones here, not all; method: immunoSEQ multiplex PCR. This sample has hundreds of thousands of clones, with around 72% found just once. Source material: memory CD4+ T cells sorted from blood. Subset: CD45RA-negative fraction. Receptors originate from a woman aged 25 to 39 in good health.

Points on this clone: Relative to the germline gene, one junction end is altered; a read error may explain this. V and J are TRBV28 and TRBJ2-7, with a tentative D call TRBD2 (5 bases). Germline CDR1 reads MDHEN; CDR2 reads SYDVKM. The CDR3 is 12 amino acids. CDR3 loop: CASSFKSGPASF. In nucleotides, the CDR3 is TGTGCCAGCAGTTTTAAGAGCGGACCCGCGAGCTTC.

This chain links TRBV2 with TRBJ1-2; TRBD1 aligns across 8 bases. The CDR3 extends over 14 amino acids. Germline V lookup: CDR1 SNHLY, CDR2 FYNNEI. Trimming took 6 bases from V and 6 from J; bases not matched to a gene: 9. CDR3 nucleotides: TGTGCCAGCAGCTCACGTCAGGGGGCAGATGGCTACACCTTC. This translates into CASSSRQGADGYTF.

The genes are TRBV4-1 and TRBJ2-2; 14 positions match TRBD2. Trimming at V came to 5 bases and at J to 3 bases, leaving 8 bases not matched to a gene. The CDR3 loop spans 18 amino acids. The germline CDR1 and CDR2 sequences are MGHRA and YSYEKL. The CDR3 DNA sequence: TGCGCCAGCAGCTATCAGACTAGCGGGAGGGAGGACACCGGGGAGCTGTTTTTT. Protein product: CASSYQTSGREDTGELFF.

This clone has a handful of counts. This sample also contains other DNA sequences that code for the same CDR3. The rearrangement joins TRBV5-1 to TRBJ2-1; D is uncertain. The V gene's germline CDR1 is SGHRS and CDR2 YFSETQ. The V and J ends lost 2 bases and 0 bases respectively, with 9 bases between them. CDR3 length equals 15 residues. This chain's CDR3 is CASSLGSGSYNEQFF. The CDR3 region has the DNA TGCGCCAGCAGCTTAGGAAGTGGCTCCTACAATGAGCAGTTCTTC.

The chain carries TRBV6-4 and TRBJ2-1; the D gene is possibly TRBD2 (6 bases). V lost 4 bases, J lost 0 bases, and 13 bases lay in between. This CDR3 contains 16 residues. Germline assignment: CDR1 MRHNA and CDR2 SNTAGT. The CDR3 nucleotides read TGTGCCAGCAGTGGCCCGCGGGATATCTCCTACAATGAGCAGTTCTTC. The encoded protein is CASSGPRDISYNEQFF.

This sequence joins TRBV11-2 and TRBJ2-7; unclear D gene. The CDR3 contains 13 residues. Germline V CDR1 and CDR2: SGHAT, FQNNGV. With 3 bases removed from V and 2 bases from J, the gap between germline ends came to 8 bases. CDR3 in amino acids: CASSFESPYEQYF. CDR3 nucleotide sequence: TGTGCCAGCAGCTTCGAAAGCCCCTACGAGCAGTACTTC.

The genes are TRBV11-3 and TRBJ2-3; D unresolved. The CDR3 covers 15 residues. The germline V gene has CDR1 SGHNT and CDR2 YENEEA. Deletions cut 2 bases from V and 4 bases from J, with 13 bases between. CDR3 in amino acids: CASSLKGKRADTQYF. CDR3 DNA sequence: TGTGCCAGCAGCTTAAAAGGGAAGAGAGCAGATACGCAGTATTTT.

The CDR3 nucleotides read TGCGCCAGCAGCTTAGGGGACAGGAGCCAAGAGACCCAGTACTTC. This gives the protein CASSLGDRSQETQYF. The chain recombines TRBV5-1 with TRBJ2-5, with 8 bases matching TRBD1. Germline V gene lookup returns CDR1 SGHRS and CDR2 YFSETQ. This CDR3 comprises 15 residues. J lost 1 base, V lost 2 bases, and 4 bases had no gene match.

The chain links TRBV11-3 to TRBJ2-3; 8 nucleotides align to TRBD2. Germline loops: CDR1 SGHNT, CDR2 YENEEA. V lost 2 bases and J lost 1; bases outside the gene matches: 11. The CDR3 spans 18 residues. The CDR3: CASSLSGVLAGGTDTQYF. The CDR3 DNA sequence: TGTGCCAGCAGCTTATCAGGGGTTCTAGCGGGCGGCACAGATACGCAGTATTTT.

The chain uses TRBV4-1 and TRBJ1-2, with D uncertain. The germline CDR1 and CDR2 sequences are MGHRA and YSYEKL. Trimming pared 4 bases from V and 5 bases from J, leaving 17 bases between. CDR3 length: 15 residues. The CDR3, as DNA: TGCGCCAGCAGCCCGAACGGGCCTGCAATATATGGCTACACCTTC. Amino acid sequence: CASSPNGPAIYGYTF.

This chain joins TRBV6-4 and TRBJ1-1; 8 positions agree with TRBD1. Germline lookup yields CDR1 MRHNA and CDR2 SNTAGT. J was trimmed by 6 bases and V by 6 bases; bases with no gene match: 6. The CDR3 contains 13 residues. The CDR3 coding sequence is TGTGCCAGCAGCGACGGACAGGGTTCTGAAGCTTTCTTT. It translates to CASSDGQGSEAFF.

The chain combines TRBV5-1 with TRBJ1-1; no firm D call. Trimming removed 5 bases from V and 1 base from J, with 3 bases in between. The CDR3 has 11 residues. The germline V gene encodes CDR1 SGHRS and CDR2 YFSETQ. The CDR3 sequence: CASRANTEAFF. CDR3 DNA: TGCGCCAGCAGGGCGAACACTGAAGCTTTCTTT.

The chain has TRBV6-5 and TRBJ2-1; 10 bases fit TRBD2. J gave up 7 bases and V 7 bases, and 10 bases lay outside the gene matches. This CDR3 has 15 residues. Germline CDR1 and CDR2: MNHEY and SVGAGI. The CDR3 bases are TGTGCCAGCAAATCGAAACTAGCGGGATCTAATGAGCAGTTCTTC. It encodes CASKSKLAGSNEQFF.